This TCR beta chain came from a study of blood T cell repertoires in COVID-19 (dated by TCRdb to 2018 to 2021). Context from the whole study: Samples covering the acute and convalescent phases of COVID-19 were provided by collaborators in the United States, Italy and Spain. The material from the prospective study consisted of cDNA or gDNA derived from T cells, B-cell-depleted T cells, or PBMCs. Deeply sampled blood TCRbeta repertoires from subjects exposed to, actively infected with, or recovered from COVID-19 were included in the dataset. The repertoires were released in a freely available public database meant as a resource for research on the immune response to SARS-CoV-2. Samples came from the ongoing ImmuneRACE study (first 160 participants) plus 1,254 subjects from 6 global collaborators. Sample metadata almost always included a de-identified subject ID, COVID-19 status, age in years and sex. Where available, HLA class I and class II types were obtained from metadata supplied by the sample provider rather than from assay-based typing. Beyond this particular receptor, the publication reports: The amount of clinical and demographic metadata varied by source and participant and was provided uncurated.

TCRbeta CDR3 regions were amplified from genomic DNA using the immunoSEQ Assay, a bias-controlled multiplex PCR. Per the authors' processing: Within the assay, amplification of reference gene primers was used to estimate how many nucleated cells each sample contained. To quantify the absolute abundance of each unique TCRbeta CDR3 rearrangement, sequence reads were collapsed and filtered. For each sample, productive Simpson clonality was calculated as the square root of Simpson's diversity index across productive rearrangements. Entries here come from immuneACCESS through TCRdb and include only in-frame sequences with V and J called. Some clones fail to appear in such tables; in the studies checked, an unresolved V gene covers under half of the shortfall, and the cause of the remainder is unknown. V and J calls and clone size are as listed in that table; D and trimming were resolved from the DNA. This sample has 30,000 to 40,000 clones in its table, and around 82% of those were observed once. 3% to 4% of the sample lies in the top ten.

Notes on this clone: Its antigen is still unknown. No per-base quality is available; no much larger clone lies one base away.

V is cut by 4 bases and J by 3 bases, and the space between the germline ends is 7 bases. CDR1 and CDR2, per the germline V gene (reference sequence), are MNHEY and SMNVEV. Spanning cysteine to phenylalanine, the CDR3 consists of 13 amino acids. Solely the CDR3 DNA is kept, with 39 bases framed from the first base. Whole blood was collected in K2EDTA tubes by collaborating institutions according to the institutions' own protocols. For TCRbeta analysis, collaborators shipped samples in one of three forms: frozen whole blood, isolated PBMCs, or DNA extracted from either of those sample types. The sequenced sample was peripheral blood. The TCR comes from a man aged 45-60 years with acute or convalescent COVID-19. The sequence is built from TRBV27 and TRBJ1-5, with the D gene not clear enough to name. The sequence in DNA is TGTGCCAGCAGTTACCGCGCCAATCAGCCCCAGCATTTT. Its translation is CASSYRANQPQHF.